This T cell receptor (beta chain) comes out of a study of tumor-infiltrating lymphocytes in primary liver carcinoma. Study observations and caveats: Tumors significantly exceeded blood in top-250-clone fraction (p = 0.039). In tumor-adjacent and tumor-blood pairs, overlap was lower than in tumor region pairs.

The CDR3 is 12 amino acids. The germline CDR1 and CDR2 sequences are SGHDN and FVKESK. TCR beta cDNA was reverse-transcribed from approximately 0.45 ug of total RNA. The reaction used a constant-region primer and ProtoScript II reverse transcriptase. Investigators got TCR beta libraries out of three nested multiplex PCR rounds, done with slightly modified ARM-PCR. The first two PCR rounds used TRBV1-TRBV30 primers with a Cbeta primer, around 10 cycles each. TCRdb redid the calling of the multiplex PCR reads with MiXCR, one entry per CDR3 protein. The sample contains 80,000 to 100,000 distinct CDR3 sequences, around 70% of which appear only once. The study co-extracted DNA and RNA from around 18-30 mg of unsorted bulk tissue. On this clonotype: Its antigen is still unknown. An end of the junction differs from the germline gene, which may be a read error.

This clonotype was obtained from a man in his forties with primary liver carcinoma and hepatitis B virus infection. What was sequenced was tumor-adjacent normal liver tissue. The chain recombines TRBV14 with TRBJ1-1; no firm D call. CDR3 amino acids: CASSQDRAEPSF. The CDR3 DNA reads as TGTGCCAGCAGTCAAGACCGGGCTGAACCTTCCTTT. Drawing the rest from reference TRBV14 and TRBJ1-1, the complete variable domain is EAGVTQFPSHSVIEKGQTVTLRCDPISGHDNLYWYRRVMGKEIKFLLHFVKESKQDESGMPNNRFLAERTGGTYSTLKVQPAELEDSGVYFCASSQDRAEPSFGQGTRLTVV.